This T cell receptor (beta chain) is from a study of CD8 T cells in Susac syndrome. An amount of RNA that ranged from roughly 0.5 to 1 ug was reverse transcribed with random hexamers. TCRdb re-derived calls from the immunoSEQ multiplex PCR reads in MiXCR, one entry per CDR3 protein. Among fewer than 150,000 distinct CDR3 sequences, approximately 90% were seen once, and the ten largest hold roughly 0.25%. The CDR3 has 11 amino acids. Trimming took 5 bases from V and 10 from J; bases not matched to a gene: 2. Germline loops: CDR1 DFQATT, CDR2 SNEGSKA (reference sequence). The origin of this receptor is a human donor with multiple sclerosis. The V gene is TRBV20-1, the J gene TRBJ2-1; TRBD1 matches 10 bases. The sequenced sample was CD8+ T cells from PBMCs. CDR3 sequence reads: CSAPTGGEQFF. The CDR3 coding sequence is TGCAGTGCTCCGACAGGGGGCGAGCAGTTCTTC.